This T cell receptor (beta chain) was found in a study of control samples from healthy donors and cancer patients. Profiling relied on immunoSEQ multiplex PCR, and the TCRdb table lists in-frame clones only, not all of them. The data hold approximately 37,000 clones, with 92% observed a single time. In germline, CDR1 is SGHTA, CDR2 FQGNSA. CDR3 length: 15 amino acids. V shed 3 bases and J 1 base; nucleotides not matched to a gene: 3. This TCR came from a woman aged 45-60 years in good health. Sequencing was performed on blood. The chain uses TRBV7-2 and TRBJ2-3; TRBD2 matches at 8 bases. CDR3 loop: CASSFAGGGTDTQYF. The CDR3 nucleotides read TGTGCCAGCAGCTTCGCGGGGGGAGGCACAGATACGCAGTATTTT.